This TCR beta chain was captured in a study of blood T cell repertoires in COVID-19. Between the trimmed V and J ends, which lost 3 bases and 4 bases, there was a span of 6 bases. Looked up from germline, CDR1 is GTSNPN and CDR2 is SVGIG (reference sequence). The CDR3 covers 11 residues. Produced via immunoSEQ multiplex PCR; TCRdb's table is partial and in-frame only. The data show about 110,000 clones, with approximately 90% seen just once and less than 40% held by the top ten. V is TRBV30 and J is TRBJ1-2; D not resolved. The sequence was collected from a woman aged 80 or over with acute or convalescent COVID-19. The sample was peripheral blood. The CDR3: CAWSRFYGYTF. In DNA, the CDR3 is TGTGCCTGGAGCCGTTTCTATGGCTACACCTTC.